This T cell receptor beta chain came from a study of T cell repertoires in cytomegalovirus infection. Study overall: Used in the study were CMV epitopes, some recently identified and HLA-C-restricted, others well-studied and HLA-B-restricted. Public TCR beta signatures marked donors with CMV infection and the matching HLA.

Study-level results: Cumulative public TCR beta family frequency identified carriers of CMV plus the relevant HLA. Clonotype analysis showed dominance of the ex vivo response by HLA-C-restricted CMV-specific TCR beta clonotypes.

Per the germline V gene, CDR1 is SGHTA and CDR2 is FQGTGA. V was clipped by 4 bases and J by 0 bases, with 10 bases between them. The CDR3 loop spans 14 amino acids. This clonotype was counted a few times. Its cognate antigen is unknown. Via MiXCR, TCRdb re-called the reads, giving one row per CDR3 protein. The table records roughly 180,000 distinct CDR3 sequences, approximately 21% of them present only once. This sequence was found in a human donor in good health (CMV status not recorded). Some clones in this sample may be carry-over from other donors' samples. This specimen was CD8+ T cells from cultured PBMCs, taken from culture after CMV antigen stimulation. The chain couples TRBV7-3 to TRBJ2-7; D not resolved. Here the CDR3 reads CASSSPETSYEQYF. The CDR3 bases are TGTGCCAGCAGCTCCCCAGAAACCTCCTACGAGCAGTACTTC.